These T cell receptor beta chains were read from a single sample in a study of regulatory T cells in long-lasting Graves disease. TCRdb analysed the multiplex PCR reads with MiXCR anew, one entry per CDR3 protein. Altogether roughly 560,000 distinct CDR3 sequences are present, about 16% being singletons, with the ten largest covering 25%. These data are also associated with another study on T cells in Graves' hyperthyroidism and ophthalmopathy.

The material was peripheral blood mononuclear cells (PBMCs), obtained at new diagnosis, from a patient treated with antithyroid drugs. Every receptor here comes from a woman aged 35 to 59 with Graves disease. CDR3s include the opening cysteine and the closing phenylalanine or tryptophan. The D gene is left open where the match is weak. Clone size is not always given. Where it is, it says once, few, many or a class for expanded clones.

>TRBJ2-7|.|TRBV6-1|few
TGTGCCAGCCATGTTGCAGGGTTCCAGGGCTACGAGCAGTACTTC
CASHVAGFQGYEQYF
>TRBJ1-1|TRBD1|TRBV11-2|many
TGTGCCAGCAGCCCCAGACCGGGACAGGGATTCACTGAAGCTTTCTTT
CASSPRPGQGFTEAFF
>TRBJ2-3|.|TRBV30|many
TGTGCCTGGAGTGTATTAGGCACAGATACGCAGTATTTT
CAWSVLGTDTQYF
>TRBJ2-7|TRBD1|TRBV2|many
TGTGCCAGCAGAACCGGGACAGACTACGAGCAGTACTTC
CASRTGTDYEQYF
>TRBJ1-3|TRBD1|TRBV19|.
TGTGCCAGTAGTAAACAGGGGAACACCATATATTTT
CASSKQGNTIYF
>TRBJ2-7|.|TRBV5-1|few
TGCGCCAGCACGCTCGGAGGGGTGGTGGACGAGCAGTACTTC
CASTLGGVVDEQYF
>TRBJ1-5|.|TRBV9|few
TGTGCCAGCAGCGTAGACGGGATGGCCGCTCAGCCCCAGCATTTT
CASSVDGMAAQPQHF
>TRBJ1-2|.|TRBV9|.
TGTGCCAGCAGCGTAGCCAGCTTCTATGGCTACACCTTC
CASSVASFYGYTF
>TRBJ1-1|.|TRBV5-4|.
TGTGCCAGCAGCCCGGGGGGCGCGGTGAACACTGAAGCTTTCTTT
CASSPGGAVNTEAFF
>TRBJ2-5|TRBD2|TRBV27|many
TGTGCCAGCAAAAGCACCGGGACTAGCGGTAAAGAGACCCAGTACTTC
CASKSTGTSGKETQYF
>TRBJ1-2|.|TRBV6-2/TRBV6-3|few
TGTGCCAGCAGGGGAGTGGGGGGTTATGGCTACACCTTC
CASRGVGGYGYTF
>TRBJ2-7|.|TRBV11-2|many
TGTGCCAGCAGCTTAGGCAGGCGCAGCTCCTACGAGCAGTACTTC
CASSLGRRSSYEQYF
>TRBJ1-1|.|TRBV6-5|many
TGTGCCAGCAGTTACTCCCGGACAGCGAACACTGAAGCTTTCTTT
CASSYSRTANTEAFF
>TRBJ2-1|.|TRBV5-1|once
TGCGCCAGCAGCCCAGCCGCTGGAAGGGGGGTTTACAATGAGCAGTTCTTC
CASSPAAGRGVYNEQFF
>TRBJ2-1|.|TRBV6-2/TRBV6-3|many
TGTGCCAGCAGTTACTCGAGCGGAAATGAGCAGTTCTTC
CASSYSSGNEQFF
>TRBJ2-5|.|TRBV4-1|.
TGCGCCAGCAGCCAAGATCCATTAGAGACCCAGTACTTC
CASSQDPLETQYF
>TRBJ2-1|.|TRBV2|many
TGTGCCAGCATGGGCGGCCCCCCCAATGAGCAGTTCTTC
CASMGGPPNEQFF
>TRBJ1-1|.|TRBV7-9|few
TGTGCCAGCAGGCTTACAGGGAGATCGAACACTGAAGCTTTCTTT
CASRLTGRSNTEAFF